The clone carrying this T cell receptor (beta chain) has a count of ten or more. Its antigen is still unknown. TCRdb re-derived calls from the 5' RACE reads in MiXCR, one entry per CDR3 protein. The sample carries 100,000 to 150,000 distinct CDR3 sequences, nearly 15% recorded once. The source of the sample is a study of T cells after yellow fever vaccination. Findings and caveats of the study: FACS-sorted repertoires might harbor abundant contaminating clonotypes from the bulk population. Reappearance after the booster was seen for most primary-vaccination clones, at 95% to 96% CD4 and 75% to 90% CD8.

Trimming took off 0 bases at V and 3 bases at J, with 10 bases between the two ends. CDR1 is SGDLS and CDR2 is YYNGEE in the germline V gene. The CDR3 length is 14 residues. The chain recombines TRBV9 with TRBJ2-7; weak D call: TRBD2 (5 bases). The source is a man aged 18-30 years who received the YFV17D yellow fever vaccine. Here the sequenced sample was CD8+ T cells sorted from PBMCs, taken 5 days after the yellow fever booster vaccination. The CDR3 spells CASSVGLSGYEQYF. In DNA, the CDR3 is TGTGCCAGCAGCGTAGGTCTCAGCGGCTACGAGCAGTACTTC. The variable domain in full, with the rest retrieved from reference TRBV9 and TRBJ2-7, is DSGVTQTPKHLITATGQRVTLRCSPRSGDLSVYWYQQSLDQGLQFLIQYYNGEERAKGNILERFSAQQFPDLHSELNLSSLELGDSALYFCASSVGLSGYEQYFGPGTRLTVT.